The 30 T cell receptor beta chains below were found in one sample sequenced in a study of vaccination effects on CD4 cells after COVID-19. Profiling relied on immunoSEQ multiplex PCR, and the TCRdb table lists in-frame clones only, not all of them. There are tens of thousands of clones in the sample; about three quarters occur only once, and 5.5% to 8.5% lies in the top ten. Their cognate antigens are unknown. Culture lasted about ten days before CD4+ T cell isolation. Documented for the person is a PCR-confirmed SARS-CoV-2 infection occurring between March and December 2020. Either the BNT162b2 or mRNA-1273 vaccine was given to participants in two doses. The sample in question was CD4+ T cells from PBMCs cultured without peptide, obtained after COVID-19 vaccination. The receptors derive from a human donor who had a prior SARS-CoV-2 infection.

The genes are TRBV3-1 (or the pseudogene TRBV3-2) and TRBJ2-3; 8 nucleotides agree with TRBD2. CDR1 and CDR2 (germline): LGHDT, YNNKEL (reference sequence). With 5 bases clipped from V and 3 bases from J, the junction kept 7 bases outside the gene matches. The CDR3 spans 15 residues. The CDR3 loop reads CASSNSLAGTDTQYF. The CDR3 nucleotides are TGTGCCAGCAGCAACTCCCTAGCGGGTACAGATACGCAGTATTTT.

The chain carries TRBV5-4 and TRBJ2-5; TRBD1 might be the D (7 bases). Per germline, CDR1 SGHNT and CDR2 YYREEE (reference sequence). CDR3 length: 13 amino acids. The V end was cut by 6 bases, the J end by 1 base, with 10 bases between. This chain's CDR3 is CASTQGGQETQYF. CDR3 coding DNA: TGTGCCAGCACTCAGGGGGGCCAAGAGACCCAGTACTTC.

This clone came up once. The chain uses TRBV11-2 and TRBJ2-2; 7 bases fit TRBD1. This CDR3 is 15 amino acids long. V was clipped by 5 bases and J by 6 bases; unmatched bases: 9. The germline gives CDR1 SGHAT, CDR2 FQNNGV. The CDR3 sequence is CASSLNRGGSGELFF. In DNA, the CDR3 is TGTGCCAGCAGCCTGAACAGGGGTGGTTCCGGGGAGCTGTTTTTT. Full variable domain (missing parts from reference TRBV11-2 and TRBJ2-2): EAGVAQSPRYKIIEKRQSVAFWCNPISGHATLYWYQQILGQGPKLLIQFQNNGVVDDSQLPKDRFSAERLKGVDSTLKIQPAKLEDSAVYLCASSLNRGGSGELFFGEGSRLTVL.

This chain connects TRBV5-6 to TRBJ1-2, with D perhaps TRBD1 (6 bases). V lost 1 base to trimming and J lost 8 bases, with 12 bases between them. CDR1 and CDR2 (germline): SGHDT, YYEEEE. The CDR3 sequence is 13 residues long. The CDR3 here is CASSLWGPQGYTF. The DNA for the CDR3 is TGTGCCAGCAGCTTGTGGGGGCCTCAGGGCTACACCTTC.

The chain links TRBV2 to TRBJ2-3; D gene uncertain. V was clipped by 5 bases and J by 2 bases, with 8 bases between them. This CDR3 has 13 amino acids. Germline assignment: CDR1 SNHLY and CDR2 FYNNEI. The CDR3 reads CASSQETTDTQYF. CDR3 coding DNA: TGTGCCAGCAGTCAGGAGACCACAGATACGCAGTATTTT.

This clone has just one count. V and J are TRBV7-3 and TRBJ2-2; TRBD2 aligns across 8 bases. The germline V gene has CDR1 SGHTA and CDR2 FQGTGA. V shed 6 bases and J 5 bases; nucleotides not matched to a gene: 5. CDR3 size: 14 residues. This CDR3 is CASRTGRETGELFF. The CDR3 DNA sequence: TGTGCCAGCAGAACCGGGAGGGAAACCGGGGAGCTGTTTTTT.

This clone came up a few times. The rearrangement joins TRBV3-1 (or the pseudogene TRBV3-2) to TRBJ1-2, with D unresolved. This CDR3 has 15 residues. Per the germline V gene, CDR1 is LGHDT and CDR2 is YNNKEL (reference sequence). V was trimmed by 0 bases and J by 1 base, leaving 9 bases between them. The chain's CDR3 is CASSQDTLDNYGYTF. The CDR3 DNA sequence: TGTGCCAGCAGCCAAGATACGCTCGATAACTATGGCTACACCTTC.

In its sample, this clone was seen a few times. The rearrangement uses TRBV15 and TRBJ2-3, with D possibly called TRBD1 or TRBD2 (6 bases each). V was trimmed by 2 bases and J by 3 bases, leaving 15 bases between them. Germline CDR1 reads LNHNV; CDR2 reads YYDKDF (reference sequence). The CDR3 extends over 16 amino acids. This CDR3 is CATSRRRGADTDTQYF. CDR3 nucleotides: TGTGCCACCAGCAGACGTAGGGGGGCAGATACAGATACGCAGTATTTT.

This clone has a handful of counts. V usage is TRBV6-2 or TRBV6-3 and J usage is TRBJ2-7, with 16 bases lining up with TRBD2. The ends lost 5 bases at V and 4 bases at J; junction bases unmatched: 11. Per the germline V gene, CDR1 is MNHEY and CDR2 is SVGEGT. The CDR3 is 18 amino acids. The CDR3 loop is CASSHPPGLAGGPYEQYF. In nucleotides, the CDR3 is TGTGCCAGCAGTCACCCCCCGGGACTAGCGGGAGGGCCATACGAGCAGTACTTC.

The gene calls are TRBV10-3 and TRBJ1-4; the match to TRBD1 covers 7 bases. The CDR3 is made up of 17 amino acids. The junction had 11 bases not matched to a gene; V was cut back by 2 bases and J by 5 bases. Germline V gives CDR1 ENHRY, CDR2 SYGVKD. The CDR3 DNA reads as TGTGCCATCAGTGAGAGGCCCCAGGGGGAGCCAAATGAAAAACTGTTTTTT. Protein: CAISERPQGEPNEKLFF.

The chain is built from TRBV5-5 and TRBJ1-2, with 7 nucleotides matching TRBD1. V dropped 4 bases and J dropped 1; count of bases not matched to a gene: 7. This CDR3 comprises 15 residues. The germline V gene has CDR1 SGHKS and CDR2 YYEKEE (reference sequence). The CDR3 sequence: CASSRWAGGNYGYTF. CDR3 nucleotide sequence: TGTGCCAGCAGCCGTTGGGCAGGGGGTAACTATGGCTACACCTTC.

This rearrangement joins TRBV4-3 to TRBJ1-1; TRBD1 is a possible D gene (6 bases). Trimming left V 1 base short and J 4 bases short, with 10 bases between. The CDR3 has 14 residues. Germline lookup yields CDR1 LGHNA and CDR2 YSLEER. CDR3 region: CASSQAVGGTEAFF. Written as DNA, the CDR3 is TGCGCCAGCAGCCAAGCCGTAGGGGGCACTGAAGCTTTCTTT.

The chain couples TRBV15 to TRBJ1-2; D is unresolved. The V gene's germline CDR1 is LNHNV and CDR2 YYDKDF (reference sequence). V was trimmed by 0 bases and J by 4 bases, leaving 12 bases between them. This CDR3 has 15 residues. CDR3 DNA sequence: TGTGCCACCAGCAGAGATCCAGGAGTCGGCTATGGCTACACCTTC. It specifies CATSRDPGVGYGYTF.

This clone has only one observation. CDR3 sequence reads: CASSFRLAGVLNTGELFF. The CDR3 DNA is TGTGCCAGCAGCTTCAGGCTAGCGGGGGTCTTGAACACCGGGGAGCTGTTTTTT. This chain joins TRBV11-2 and TRBJ2-2, with 10 nucleotides matching TRBD2. J gave up 1 base and V 3 bases, and 8 bases lay outside the gene matches. Germline V gives CDR1 SGHAT, CDR2 FQNNGV. The CDR3 contains 18 residues.

Only a few counts were recorded for this clone. Here the CDR3 reads CASSWLSGNSPLHF. The CDR3 region has the DNA TGTGCCAGCAGCTGGCTTTCTGGCAATTCACCCCTCCACTTT. The gene calls are TRBV27 and TRBJ1-6, with D unclear. CDR3 size: 14 residues. Looked up from germline, CDR1 is MNHEY and CDR2 is SMNVEV (reference sequence). The V end was cut by 6 bases, the J end by 7 bases, with 13 bases between.

The rearrangement uses TRBV2 and TRBJ1-1; D is unresolved. V was cut by 3 bases and J by 5 bases, with 4 bases left in between. Germline lookup yields CDR1 SNHLY and CDR2 FYNNEI. CDR3 length: 11 amino acids. DNA for the CDR3: TGTGCCAGCAGTGAGGGTACTGAAGCTTTCTTT. It is translated as CASSEGTEAFF.

The V gene is TRBV18, the J gene TRBJ2-2; 12 positions match TRBD2. V lost 2 bases to trimming and J lost 2 bases; unmatched junction nucleotides: 6. The CDR3 spans 18 residues. The germline V gene has CDR1 KGHSH and CDR2 LQKENI. The CDR3 sequence: CASSPSTSGSVNTGELFF. The CDR3 DNA reads TGTGCCAGCTCACCATCGACTAGCGGGAGTGTTAACACCGGGGAGCTGTTTTTT. The variable domain in full, with the rest retrieved from reference TRBV18 and TRBJ2-2, is NAGVMQNPRHLVRRRGQEARLRCSPMKGHSHVYWYRQLPEEGLKFMVYLQKENIIDESGMPKERFSAEFPKEGPSILRIQQVVRGDSAAYFCASSPSTSGSVNTGELFFGEGSRLTVL.

The chain joins TRBV15 to TRBJ2-5; D is unclear. The ends were cut back, 0 bases at V and 3 bases at J, with 5 bases in the middle. The CDR3 length is 13 residues. CDR1 and CDR2 (germline): LNHNV, YYDKDF (reference sequence). As DNA, the CDR3 is TGTGCCACCAGCAGAGAGTTAGAAGAGACCCAGTACTTC. This codes for CATSRELEETQYF.

The chain couples TRBV20-1 to TRBJ1-2; 9 nucleotides agree with TRBD1. Trimming at V came to 6 bases and at J to 8 bases, leaving 4 bases not matched to a gene. This CDR3 comprises 11 residues. Germline CDR1 reads DFQATT; CDR2 reads SNEGSKA (reference sequence). CDR3 DNA sequence: TGCAGTGCGTGGGACAGGGAAGGCTACACCTTC. Protein: CSAWDREGYTF.

The chain couples TRBV5-1 to TRBJ1-2; no definite D call. The CDR3 runs 14 residues. In germline, CDR1 is SGHRS, CDR2 YFSETQ. Trimming took off 1 base at V and 6 bases at J, with 13 bases between the two ends. The CDR3 nucleotides are TGCGCCAGCAGCTTGCTTCATGGGGAAGATGGCTACACCTTC. Protein: CASSLLHGEDGYTF.

The chain uses TRBV7-2 and TRBJ2-3; no firm D call. Germline V CDR1 and CDR2: SGHTA, FQGNSA. Trimming took off 3 bases at V and 3 bases at J, with 10 bases between the two ends. CDR3 length equals 14 residues. The CDR3 protein is CASSFGPLTDTQYF. The CDR3 region has the DNA TGTGCCAGCAGCTTTGGACCCCTGACAGATACGCAGTATTTT.

This clone has a handful of counts. The chain has TRBV4-3 and TRBJ1-5, with TRBD1 matching 9 bases. V was pared by 1 base and J by 7 bases, with 8 bases of the junction left unmatched. The germline V gene encodes CDR1 LGHNA and CDR2 YSLEER. The CDR3 consists of 16 residues. CDR3 DNA sequence: TGCGCCAGCAGCCAAGGGCCACAGGGGGCAGGGCAGCCCCAGCATTTT. Amino acids: CASSQGPQGAGQPQHF.

This clone came up a few times. V is TRBV6-1 and J is TRBJ1-3; D is uncertain. CDR3 length: 16 amino acids. Trimming removed 0 bases from V and 0 bases from J, with 9 bases in between. Germline V gene lookup returns CDR1 MNHNS and CDR2 SASEGT. CDR3 protein: CASSEAYSGSGNTIYF. The CDR3 nucleotides are TGTGCCAGCAGTGAAGCTTACTCGGGCTCTGGAAACACCATATATTTT.

This chain connects TRBV11-3 to TRBJ2-5, with D maybe TRBD2 (6 bases). Per germline, CDR1 SGHNT and CDR2 YENEEA. This CDR3 has 15 residues. The ends were cut back, 4 bases at V and 5 bases at J, with 17 bases in the middle. Written as DNA, the CDR3 is TGTGCCAGCAGCTGGGGACTCCAACCTTTGGAGACCCAGTACTTC. It specifies CASSWGLQPLETQYF.

This chain uses TRBV7-3 with TRBJ2-7; 8 positions agree with TRBD1. Germline CDR1 reads SGHTA; CDR2 reads FQGTGA. The J segment lost 5 bases and the V segment lost 5 bases, leaving 5 bases of the junction unmatched. The CDR3 loop spans 13 amino acids. CDR3 bases: TGTGCCAGCAGCGTCGGACAGGGTAACGAGCAGTACTTC. This gives the protein CASSVGQGNEQYF.

The table lists this clone with a few counts. The chain couples TRBV7-2 to TRBJ1-2; no clear D. This CDR3 is 15 amino acids long. Trimming removed 3 bases at V and 4 bases at J, with 15 bases between. CDR1 is SGHTA and CDR2 is FQGNSA in the germline V gene. The CDR3 DNA is TGTGCCAGCAGCTTGACCCGCGACACTACCTATGGCTACACCTTC. Translated, it gives CASSLTRDTTYGYTF.

The chain joins TRBV20-1 to TRBJ1-2; 9 nucleotides match TRBD1. V lost 7 bases and J lost 8; bases outside the gene matches: 5. Germline values: CDR1 DFQATT, CDR2 SNEGSKA (reference sequence). CDR3 length equals 11 residues. The CDR3: CSGDREGGYTF. CDR3 nucleotide sequence: TGCAGTGGGGACAGGGAAGGGGGCTACACCTTC.

The chain employs TRBV7-3 and TRBJ2-2; D is unresolved. Germline V lookup: CDR1 SGHTA, CDR2 FQGTGA. The CDR3 length is 13 residues. Between the trimmed V and J ends, which lost 5 bases and 5 bases, there was a span of 9 bases. The CDR3: CASSPEITGELFF. Written as DNA, the CDR3 is TGTGCCAGCAGCCCCGAGATAACCGGGGAGCTGTTTTTT.

Here the CDR3 reads CASSIRTPWGAMGNQPQHF. The CDR3 DNA follows: TGTGCCAGTAGTATACGAACCCCCTGGGGGGCGATGGGCAATCAGCCCCAGCATTTT. The chain couples TRBV19 to TRBJ1-5; possible D gene TRBD1, 6 bases. This CDR3 has 19 residues. Germline CDR1 is LNHDA and CDR2 is SQIVND (reference sequence). V shed 2 bases and J shed 2 bases, with 22 bases lying between them.

The chain uses TRBV7-9 and TRBJ1-2; TRBD1 matches at 7 bases. The junction had 4 bases not matched to a gene; V was cut back by 2 bases and J by 4 bases. The CDR3 sequence is 14 residues long. Germline CDR1 and CDR2: SEHNR and FQNEAQ (reference sequence). CDR3 amino acids: CASSLSWDSYGYTF. The CDR3 DNA sequence: TGTGCCAGCAGCTTATCATGGGACAGCTATGGCTACACCTTC.